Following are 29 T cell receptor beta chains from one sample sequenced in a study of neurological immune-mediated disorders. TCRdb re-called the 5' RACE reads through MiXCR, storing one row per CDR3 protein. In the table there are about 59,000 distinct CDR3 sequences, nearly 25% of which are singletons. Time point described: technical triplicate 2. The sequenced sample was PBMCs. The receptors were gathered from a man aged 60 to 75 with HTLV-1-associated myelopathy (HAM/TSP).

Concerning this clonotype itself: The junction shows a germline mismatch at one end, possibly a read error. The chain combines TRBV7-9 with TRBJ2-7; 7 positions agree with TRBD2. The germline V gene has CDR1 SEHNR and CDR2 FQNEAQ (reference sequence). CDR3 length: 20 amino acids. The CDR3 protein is CANSLIGGGRLAREVDEQYF. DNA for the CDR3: TGTGCCAACAGCTTAATTGGGGGAGGGAGACTAGCAAGAGAGGTGGACGAGCAGTACTTC.

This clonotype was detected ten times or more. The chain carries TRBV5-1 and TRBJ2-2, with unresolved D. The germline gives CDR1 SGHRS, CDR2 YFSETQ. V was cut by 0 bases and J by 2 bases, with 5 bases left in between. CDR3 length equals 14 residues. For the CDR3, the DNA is TGCGCCAGCAGCTTGGAGTCAAACACCGGGGAGCTGTTTTTT. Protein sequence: CASSLESNTGELFF.

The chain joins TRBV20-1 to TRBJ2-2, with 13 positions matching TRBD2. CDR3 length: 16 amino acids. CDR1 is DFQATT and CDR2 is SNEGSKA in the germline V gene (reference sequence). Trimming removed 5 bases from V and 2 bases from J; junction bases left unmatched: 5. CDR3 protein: CSAYGLAGVNTGELFF. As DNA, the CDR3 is TGCAGTGCTTACGGACTAGCGGGAGTCAACACCGGGGAGCTGTTTTTT.

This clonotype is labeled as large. CDR3 sequence reads: CASSFPPDPGLVALHF. The CDR3 bases are TGTGCCAGCAGCTTCCCTCCGGACCCTGGCCTCGTAGCCCTCCACTTT. This chain links TRBV7-8 with TRBJ1-6; no clear D gene. CDR1 SGHVS and CDR2 FQNEAQ come from the germline V gene. This CDR3 region has 16 residues. The V end lost 3 bases, the J end lost 14 bases, and 23 bases lay between the germline ends.

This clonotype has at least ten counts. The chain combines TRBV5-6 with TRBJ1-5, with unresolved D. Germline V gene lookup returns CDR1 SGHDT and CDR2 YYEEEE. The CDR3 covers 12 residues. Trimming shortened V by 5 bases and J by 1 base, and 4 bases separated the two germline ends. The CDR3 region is CASRRSNQPQHF. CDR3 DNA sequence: TGTGCCAGCAGAAGGAGCAATCAGCCCCAGCATTTT.

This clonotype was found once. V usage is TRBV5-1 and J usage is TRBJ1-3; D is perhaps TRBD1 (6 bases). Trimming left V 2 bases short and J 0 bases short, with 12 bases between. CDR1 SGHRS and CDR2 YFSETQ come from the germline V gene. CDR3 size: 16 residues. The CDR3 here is CASSFGQSSSGNTIYF. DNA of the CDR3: TGCGCCAGCAGCTTTGGACAGTCGAGCTCTGGAAACACCATATATTTT.

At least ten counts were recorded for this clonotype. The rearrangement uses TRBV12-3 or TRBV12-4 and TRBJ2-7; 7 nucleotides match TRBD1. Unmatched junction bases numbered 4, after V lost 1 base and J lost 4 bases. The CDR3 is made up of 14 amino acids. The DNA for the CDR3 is TGTGCCAGCAGTTTAGTACAGGGGCAATACGAGCAGTACTTC. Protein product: CASSLVQGQYEQYF.

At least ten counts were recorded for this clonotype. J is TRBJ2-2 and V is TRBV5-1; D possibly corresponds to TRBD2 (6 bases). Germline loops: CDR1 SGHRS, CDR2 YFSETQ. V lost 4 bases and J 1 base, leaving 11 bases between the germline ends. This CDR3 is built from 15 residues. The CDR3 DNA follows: TGCGCCAGCAGCGAAGGGGACTGGAACACCGGGGAGCTGTTTTTT. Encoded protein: CASSEGDWNTGELFF.

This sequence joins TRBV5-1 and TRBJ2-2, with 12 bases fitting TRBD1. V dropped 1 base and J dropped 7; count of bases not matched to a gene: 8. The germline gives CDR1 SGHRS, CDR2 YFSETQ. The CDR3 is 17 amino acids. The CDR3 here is CASSLWGQGAHSGELFF. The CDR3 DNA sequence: TGCGCCAGCAGCTTGTGGGGACAGGGGGCGCATAGCGGGGAGCTGTTTTTT.

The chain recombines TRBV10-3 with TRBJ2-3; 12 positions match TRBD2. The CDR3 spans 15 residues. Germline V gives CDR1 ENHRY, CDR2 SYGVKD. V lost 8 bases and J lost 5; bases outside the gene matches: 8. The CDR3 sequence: CAIGRLAGDRDTQYF. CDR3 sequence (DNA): TGTGCCATCGGGCGACTAGCGGGAGATAGAGATACGCAGTATTTT.

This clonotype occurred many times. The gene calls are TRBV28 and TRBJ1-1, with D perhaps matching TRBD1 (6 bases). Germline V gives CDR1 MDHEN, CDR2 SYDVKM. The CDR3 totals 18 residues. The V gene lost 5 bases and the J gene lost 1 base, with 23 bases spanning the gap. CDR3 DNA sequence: TGTGCCAGCAGTCCCGGCGCAGGGGACCCGAAGTGGAACACTGAAGCTTTCTTT. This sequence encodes CASSPGAGDPKWNTEAFF.

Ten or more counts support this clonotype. The CDR3 protein is CSADGRGAHSNQPQHF. In nucleotides, the CDR3 is TGCAGCGCTGACGGCCGGGGGGCTCATAGCAATCAGCCCCAGCATTTT. The rearrangement uses TRBV29-1 and TRBJ1-5; TRBD1 might be the D (6 bases). CDR1 is SQVTM, CDR2 ANQGSEA, per germline. Trimming pared 7 bases from V and 0 bases from J, leaving 19 bases between. The CDR3 runs 16 residues.

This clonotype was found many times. The CDR3 nucleotides read TGCAGTGCTAGAGTGGACACGAGAGGAAACACCATATATTTT. This translates into CSARVDTRGNTIYF. The chain recombines TRBV20-1 with TRBJ1-3, with D maybe TRBD1 (5 bases). Germline V gene sequence: CDR1 DFQATT, CDR2 SNEGSKA (reference sequence). The V gene lost 1 base and the J gene lost 4 bases, with 11 bases spanning the gap. The CDR3 spans 14 residues.

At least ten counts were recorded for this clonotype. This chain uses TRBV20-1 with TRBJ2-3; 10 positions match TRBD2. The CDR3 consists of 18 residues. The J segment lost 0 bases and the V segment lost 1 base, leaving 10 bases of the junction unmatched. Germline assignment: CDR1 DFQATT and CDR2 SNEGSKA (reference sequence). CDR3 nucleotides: TGCAGTGCTAGAGGCCCAGGAACTAGCGGGGCAAGCACAGATACGCAGTATTTT. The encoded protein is CSARGPGTSGASTDTQYF.

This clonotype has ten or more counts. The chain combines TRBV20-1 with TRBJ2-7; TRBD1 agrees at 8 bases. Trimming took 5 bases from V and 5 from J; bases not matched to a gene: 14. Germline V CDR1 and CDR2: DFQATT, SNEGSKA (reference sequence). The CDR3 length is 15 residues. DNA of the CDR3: TGCAGTGCTGGAATCCGGGACAGGTTTTTGCACGAGCAGTACTTC. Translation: CSAGIRDRFLHEQYF.

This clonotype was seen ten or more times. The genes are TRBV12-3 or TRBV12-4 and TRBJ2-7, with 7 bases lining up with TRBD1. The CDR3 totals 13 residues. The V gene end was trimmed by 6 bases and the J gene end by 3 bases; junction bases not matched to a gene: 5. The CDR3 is CASSWDRNYEQYF. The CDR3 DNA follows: TGTGCCAGCAGCTGGGACAGAAACTACGAGCAGTACTTC.

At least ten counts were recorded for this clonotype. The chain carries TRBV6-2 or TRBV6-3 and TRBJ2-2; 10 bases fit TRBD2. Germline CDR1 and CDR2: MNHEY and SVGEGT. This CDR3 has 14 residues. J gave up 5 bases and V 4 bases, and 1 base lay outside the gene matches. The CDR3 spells CASSLLAGTGELFF. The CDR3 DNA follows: TGTGCCAGCAGTTTACTAGCGGGGACCGGGGAGCTGTTTTTT.

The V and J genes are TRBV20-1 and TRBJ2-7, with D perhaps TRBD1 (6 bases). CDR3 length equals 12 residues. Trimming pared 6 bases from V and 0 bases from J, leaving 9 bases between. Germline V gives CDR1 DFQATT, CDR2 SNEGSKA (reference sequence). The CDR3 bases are TGCAGTGCCAGGGGATACTCCTACGAGCAGTACTTC. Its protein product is CSARGYSYEQYF.

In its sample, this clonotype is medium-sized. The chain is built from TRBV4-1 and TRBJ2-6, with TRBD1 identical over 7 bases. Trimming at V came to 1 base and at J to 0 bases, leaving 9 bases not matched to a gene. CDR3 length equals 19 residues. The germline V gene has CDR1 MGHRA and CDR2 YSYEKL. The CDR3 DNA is TGCGCCAGCAGCCAAGGACAGGGCTTGAGGTACTCTGGGGCCAACGTCCTGACTTTC. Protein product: CASSQGQGLRYSGANVLTF.

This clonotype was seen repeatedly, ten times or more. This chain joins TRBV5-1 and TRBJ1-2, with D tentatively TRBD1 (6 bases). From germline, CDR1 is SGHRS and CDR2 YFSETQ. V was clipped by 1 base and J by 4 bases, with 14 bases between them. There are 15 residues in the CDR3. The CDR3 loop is CASSLTGQSAYGYTF. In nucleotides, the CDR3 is TGCGCCAGCAGCTTGACCGGACAGTCGGCCTATGGCTACACCTTC.

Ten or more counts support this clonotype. CDR3 region: CSVGGLNTGELFF. The CDR3 nucleotides read TGCAGCGTTGGAGGACTAAACACCGGGGAGCTGTTTTTT. This chain joins TRBV29-1 and TRBJ2-2, with TRBD2 as a possible D gene (6 bases). Germline V gene lookup returns CDR1 SQVTM and CDR2 ANQGSEA. V dropped 4 bases and J dropped 2 bases, with 8 bases sitting between them. CDR3 length: 13 amino acids.

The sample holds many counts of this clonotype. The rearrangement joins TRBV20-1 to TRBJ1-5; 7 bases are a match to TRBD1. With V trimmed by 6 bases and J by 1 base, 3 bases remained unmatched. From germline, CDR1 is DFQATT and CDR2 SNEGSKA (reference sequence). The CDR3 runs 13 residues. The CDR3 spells CSANRGSNQPQHF. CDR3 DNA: TGCAGTGCCAACAGGGGCAGCAATCAGCCCCAGCATTTT.

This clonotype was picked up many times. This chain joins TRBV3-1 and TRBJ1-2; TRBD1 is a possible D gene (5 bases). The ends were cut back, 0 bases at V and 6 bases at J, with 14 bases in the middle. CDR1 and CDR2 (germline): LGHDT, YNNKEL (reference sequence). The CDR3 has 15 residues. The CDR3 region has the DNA TGTGCCAGCAGCCAAGATGGGCAGGGATGGAATGGCTACACCTTC. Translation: CASSQDGQGWNGYTF.

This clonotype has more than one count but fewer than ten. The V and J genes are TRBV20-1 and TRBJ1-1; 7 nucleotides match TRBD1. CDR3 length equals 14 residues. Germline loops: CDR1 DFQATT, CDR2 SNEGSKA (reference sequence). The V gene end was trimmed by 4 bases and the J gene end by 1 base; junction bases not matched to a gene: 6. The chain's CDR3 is CSATKRQGNTEAFF. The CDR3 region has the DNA TGCAGTGCTACAAAGAGACAGGGGAACACTGAAGCTTTCTTT.

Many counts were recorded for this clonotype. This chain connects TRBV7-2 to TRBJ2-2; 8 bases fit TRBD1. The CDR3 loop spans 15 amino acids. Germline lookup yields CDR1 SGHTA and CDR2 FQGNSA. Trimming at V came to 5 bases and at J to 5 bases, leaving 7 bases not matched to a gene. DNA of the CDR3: TGTGCCAGCAGCCCAGGACAGGGTTGGACCGGGGAGCTGTTTTTT. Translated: CASSPGQGWTGELFF.

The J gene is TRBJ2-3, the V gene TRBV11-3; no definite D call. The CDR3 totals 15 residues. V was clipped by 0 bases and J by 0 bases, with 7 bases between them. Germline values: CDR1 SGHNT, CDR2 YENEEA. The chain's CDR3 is CASSLDGASTDTQYF. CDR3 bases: TGTGCCAGCAGCTTAGACGGAGCTAGCACAGATACGCAGTATTTT.

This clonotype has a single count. This CDR3 reads CASTPSRNYGYTF. Here the CDR3 DNA reads TGTGCCAGCACCCCCAGCCGCAACTATGGCTACACCTTC. The chain combines TRBV6-1 with TRBJ1-2; no clear D gene. The germline V and J ends were trimmed by 7 bases and 2 bases, with 11 bases remaining between them. Germline V gene data show CDR1 as MNHNS and CDR2 as SASEGT. The CDR3 totals 13 residues.

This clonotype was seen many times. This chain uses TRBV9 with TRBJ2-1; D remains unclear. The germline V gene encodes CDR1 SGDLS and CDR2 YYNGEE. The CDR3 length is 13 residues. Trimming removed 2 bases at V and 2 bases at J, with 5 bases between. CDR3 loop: CASSVNPYNEQFF. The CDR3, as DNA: TGTGCCAGCAGCGTTAACCCCTACAATGAGCAGTTCTTC. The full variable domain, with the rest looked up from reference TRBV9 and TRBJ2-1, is DSGVTQTPKHLITATGQRVTLRCSPRSGDLSVYWYQQSLDQGLQFLIQYYNGEERAKGNILERFSAQQFPDLHSELNLSSLELGDSALYFCASSVNPYNEQFFGPGTRLTVL.

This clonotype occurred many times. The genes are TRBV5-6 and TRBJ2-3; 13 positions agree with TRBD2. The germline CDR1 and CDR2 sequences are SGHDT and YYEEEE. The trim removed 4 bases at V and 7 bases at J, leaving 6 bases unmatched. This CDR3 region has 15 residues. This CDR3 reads CASSPGLAGEYTQYF. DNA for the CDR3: TGTGCCAGCAGCCCTGGACTAGCGGGAGAATATACGCAGTATTTT.